The rows below give T cell receptor beta chains drawn from one sample of a study of blood T cells in healthy people across ages. TCRdb ran MiXCR on the 5' RACE reads and lists one entry per CDR3 protein. Altogether hundreds of thousands of distinct CDR3 sequences are present, roughly 29% being singletons, with the ten largest covering approximately 29%. Sample: blood. The receptors originated from a woman between 70 and 85 years old in good health. Each CDR3 is given with its conserved first and last residue. D genes are given only for firm matches. Size tells how often a clone was seen (once, few, many) or the class of an expanded clone, and some rows leave it out.

.	TRBV5-1	TRBJ2-7	.	TGCGTCGGACATTTAGGGAAGCCCTACGAGCAGTACTTC	CVGHLGKPYEQYF
many	TRBV6-2/TRBV6-3	TRBJ2-7	.	TGTGCCAGCAGTTACTCGGGCAGGCTGCGGGATTACGAGCAGTACTTC	CASSYSGRLRDYEQYF
.	TRBV14	TRBJ1-3	TRBD1	TGTGCCAGCAGCCAGGGGGACAGGAGCTCTGGAAACACCATATATTTT	CASSQGDRSSGNTIYF
many	TRBV28	TRBJ2-5	.	TGTGCCAGCAGGAGGGCTAGCCTCCAAGAGACCCAGTACTTC	CASRRASLQETQYF
.	TRBV6-5	TRBJ2-2	.	TGTGCCAGCAGTTACACACCAGGGGAGAGGGGGACCGGGGAGCTGTTTTTT	CASSYTPGERGTGELFF
.	TRBV11-2	TRBJ2-1	.	TGTGCCAGCAGCTTAGATTTACAGAACCCTGAGCAGTTCTTC	CASSLDLQNPEQFF
many	TRBV28	TRBJ2-7	TRBD1	TGTGCCAGCAGTTCCCAGGGGGCGGGCTCCTACGAGCAGTACTTC	CASSSQGAGSYEQYF
few	TRBV5-1	TRBJ2-5	TRBD2	TGCGCCAGCAGCTTGGTATTGGCGGGAGAAGAGACCCAGTACTTC	CASSLVLAGEETQYF
.	TRBV20-1	TRBJ2-5	.	TGCAGTGCTATTAATATTGGACAGCACCAAGAGACCCAGTACTTC	CSAINIGQHQETQYF
few	TRBV29-1	TRBJ2-3	TRBD2	TGCAGCGTTTCCGTTGGACTAGCGGGAGGTACAGATACGCAGTATTTT	CSVSVGLAGGTDTQYF
.	TRBV29-1	TRBJ1-1	.	TGCAGCGTTGGAAGGACAGTCCTTGAAGCTTTCTTT	CSVGRTVLEAFF
.	TRBV6-1	TRBJ2-4	.	TGTGCCAGCAGAGAGTCATATATTCAGTACTTC	CASRESYIQYF
once	TRBV12-3/TRBV12-4	TRBJ2-7	.	TGTGCCAGCAGTTTACCTGGCGGCGGCAACGAGCAGTACTTC	CASSLPGGGNEQYF
few	TRBV2	TRBJ2-6	.	TGTGCCAGCAGTGAAGGGGGCTCTGGGGCCAACGTCCTGACTTTC	CASSEGGSGANVLTF
.	TRBV28	TRBJ2-7	.	TGTGCCAGCAAGAACCCCCGGGGGGCCTCCTACGAGCAGTACTTC	CASKNPRGASYEQYF
few	TRBV13	TRBJ1-3	.	TGTGCCAGCAGCTTAGGTTTCTGGAATGGAAACACCATATATTTT	CASSLGFWNGNTIYF
.	TRBV18	TRBJ2-7	.	TGTGCCAGCTCCCCTACGCGGGAATTAATCGGCTACGAGCAGTACTTC	CASSPTRELIGYEQYF
.	TRBV6-6	TRBJ2-5	.	TGTGCCAGCAGTTATACGGAAAAAGAGACCCAGTACTTC	CASSYTEKETQYF
few	TRBV9	TRBJ2-2	.	TGTGCCAGCAGCCCACAGGGCGGGAGTGTCGCCGGGGAGCTGTTTTTT	CASSPQGGSVAGELFF